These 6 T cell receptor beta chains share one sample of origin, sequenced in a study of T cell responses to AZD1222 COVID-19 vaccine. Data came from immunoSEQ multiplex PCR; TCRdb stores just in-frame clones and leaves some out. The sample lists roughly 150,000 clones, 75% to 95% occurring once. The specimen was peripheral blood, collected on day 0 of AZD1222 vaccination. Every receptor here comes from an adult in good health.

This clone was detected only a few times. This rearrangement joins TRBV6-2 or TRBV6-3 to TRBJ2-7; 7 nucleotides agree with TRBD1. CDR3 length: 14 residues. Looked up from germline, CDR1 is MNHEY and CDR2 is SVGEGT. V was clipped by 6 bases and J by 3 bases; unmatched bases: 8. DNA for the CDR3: TGTGCCAGCAGCGACAGGGTCCGCTTCTACGAGCAGTACTTC. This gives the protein CASSDRVRFYEQYF.

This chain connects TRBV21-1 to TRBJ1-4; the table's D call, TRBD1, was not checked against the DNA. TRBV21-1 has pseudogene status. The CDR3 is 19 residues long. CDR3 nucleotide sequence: TGTGCCAGCAGCAAAAAAGGAGCCAGACCACAGGGTTGTAATGAAAAACTGTTTTTT. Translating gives CASSKKGARPQGCNEKLFF.

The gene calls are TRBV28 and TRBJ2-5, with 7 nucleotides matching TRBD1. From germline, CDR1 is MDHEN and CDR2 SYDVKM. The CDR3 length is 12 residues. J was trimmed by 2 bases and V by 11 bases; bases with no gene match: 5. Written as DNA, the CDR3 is TGTGCCGCACAGGGGCCTCAAGAGACCCAGTACTTC. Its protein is CAAQGPQETQYF.

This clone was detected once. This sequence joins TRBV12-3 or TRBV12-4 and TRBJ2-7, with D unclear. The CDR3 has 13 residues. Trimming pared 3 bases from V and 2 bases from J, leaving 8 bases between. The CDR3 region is CASSLMGTYEQYF. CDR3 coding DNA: TGTGCCAGCAGTTTGATGGGAACCTACGAGCAGTACTTC.

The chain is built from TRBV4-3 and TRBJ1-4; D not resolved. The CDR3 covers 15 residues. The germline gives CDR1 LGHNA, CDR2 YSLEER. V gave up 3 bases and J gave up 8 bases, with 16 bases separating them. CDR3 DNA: TGCGCCAGCAGCCACCAGCCGACCGCGGACGAAAAACTGTTTTTT. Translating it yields CASSHQPTADEKLFF.

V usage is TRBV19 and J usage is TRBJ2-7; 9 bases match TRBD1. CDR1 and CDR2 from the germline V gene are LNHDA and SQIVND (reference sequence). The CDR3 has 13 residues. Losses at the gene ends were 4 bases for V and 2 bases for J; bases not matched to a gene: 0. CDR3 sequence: CASSRTGAYEQYF. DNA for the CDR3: TGTGCCAGTAGTAGGACAGGGGCCTACGAGCAGTACTTC.